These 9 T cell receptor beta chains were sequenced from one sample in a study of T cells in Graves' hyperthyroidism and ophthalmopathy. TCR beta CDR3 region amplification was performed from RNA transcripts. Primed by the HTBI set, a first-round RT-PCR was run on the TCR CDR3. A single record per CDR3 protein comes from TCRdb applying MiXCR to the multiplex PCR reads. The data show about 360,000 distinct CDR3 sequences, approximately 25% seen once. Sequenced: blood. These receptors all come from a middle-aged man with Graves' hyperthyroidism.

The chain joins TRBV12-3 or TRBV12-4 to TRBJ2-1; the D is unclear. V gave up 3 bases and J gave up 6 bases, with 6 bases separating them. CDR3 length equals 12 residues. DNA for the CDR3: TGTGCCAGCAGTTTTAACTTCAATGAGCAGTTCTTC. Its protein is CASSFNFNEQFF.

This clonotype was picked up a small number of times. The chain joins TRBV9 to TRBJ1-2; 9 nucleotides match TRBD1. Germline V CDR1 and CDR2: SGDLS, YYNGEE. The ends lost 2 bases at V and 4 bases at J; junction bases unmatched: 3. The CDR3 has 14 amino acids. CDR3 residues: CASSVGTGLYGYTF. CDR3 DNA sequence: TGTGCCAGCAGCGTGGGGACAGGGCTCTATGGCTACACCTTC.

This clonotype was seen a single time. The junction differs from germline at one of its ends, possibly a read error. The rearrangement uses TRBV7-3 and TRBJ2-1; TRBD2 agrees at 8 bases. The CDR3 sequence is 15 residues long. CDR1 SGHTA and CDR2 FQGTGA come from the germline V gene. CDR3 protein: CASSGGQGSYNEQFF. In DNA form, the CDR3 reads TGCGCCAGCAGCGGGGGCCAGGGCAGCTACAATGAGCAGTTCTTC.

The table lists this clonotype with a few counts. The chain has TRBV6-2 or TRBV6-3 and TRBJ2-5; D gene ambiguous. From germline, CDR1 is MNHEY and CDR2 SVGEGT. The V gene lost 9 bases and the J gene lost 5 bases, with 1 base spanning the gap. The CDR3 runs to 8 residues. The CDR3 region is CASETQYF. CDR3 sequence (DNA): TGTGCCAGTGAGACCCAGTACTTC.

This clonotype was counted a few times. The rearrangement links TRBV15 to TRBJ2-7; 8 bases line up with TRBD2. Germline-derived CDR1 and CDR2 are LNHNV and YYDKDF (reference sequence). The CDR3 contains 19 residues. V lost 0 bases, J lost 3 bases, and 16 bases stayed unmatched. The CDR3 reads CATSRDRGVTGLVLYEQYF. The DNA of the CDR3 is TGTGCCACCAGCAGAGATCGGGGGGTAACGGGACTAGTCCTCTACGAGCAGTACTTC.

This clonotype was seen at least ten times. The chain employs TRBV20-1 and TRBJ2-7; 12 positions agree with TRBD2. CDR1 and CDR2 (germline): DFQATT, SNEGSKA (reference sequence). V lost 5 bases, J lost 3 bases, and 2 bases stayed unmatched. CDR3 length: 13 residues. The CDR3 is CSASGLAGYEQYF. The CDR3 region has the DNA TGCAGTGCTTCGGGACTAGCGGGCTACGAGCAGTACTTC.

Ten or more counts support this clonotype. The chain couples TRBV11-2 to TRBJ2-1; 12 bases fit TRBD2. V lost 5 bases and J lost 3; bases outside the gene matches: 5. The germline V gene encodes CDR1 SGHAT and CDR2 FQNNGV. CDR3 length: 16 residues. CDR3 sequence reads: CASSLLTSGSYNEQFF. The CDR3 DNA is TGTGCCAGCAGCCTTCTGACTAGCGGGAGCTACAATGAGCAGTTCTTC.

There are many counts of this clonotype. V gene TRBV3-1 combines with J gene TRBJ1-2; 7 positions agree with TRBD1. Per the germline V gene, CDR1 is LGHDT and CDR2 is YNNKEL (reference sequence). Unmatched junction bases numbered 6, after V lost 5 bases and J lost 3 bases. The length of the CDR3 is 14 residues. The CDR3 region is CASSSRQGHYGYTF. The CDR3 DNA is TGTGCCAGCAGCTCAAGACAGGGTCACTATGGCTACACCTTC.

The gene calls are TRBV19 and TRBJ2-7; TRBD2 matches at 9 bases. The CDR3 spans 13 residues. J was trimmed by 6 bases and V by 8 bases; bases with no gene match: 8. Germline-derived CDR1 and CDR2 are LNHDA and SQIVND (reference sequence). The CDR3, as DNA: TGTGCCAGTGCCATGGGACTAGCCTTCGAGCAGTACTTC. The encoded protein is CASAMGLAFEQYF.